This T cell receptor (beta chain) was identified in a study of cytomegalovirus exposure and HLA in healthy donors. The overall study: The approximately 120 validation repertoires used the same platform as the 650 to 750 first-cohort repertoires, a later analysis reported.

General study findings and limits: Researchers counted over 150 TCR beta chains as cytomegalovirus-associated. According to a subsequent analysis, TCR clusters from the first cohort were inclined to appear together in the 110 or so validation repertoires.

Germline V CDR1 and CDR2: SGHTA, FQGNSA. The CDR3 runs 18 residues. Trimming stripped 2 bases from V and 0 bases from J, with 16 bases between. Data came from immunoSEQ multiplex PCR; TCRdb stores just in-frame clones and leaves some out. The sample has 130,000 to 150,000 clones; around 88% are singletons. The validation cohort, a group of 100 to 150 subjects, included the donors and was separate from the roughly 670-subject first cohort. To note about this clone: The antigen is not known.

The chain is built from TRBV7-2 and TRBJ1-4; D remains ambiguous. The sequenced sample was PBMCs. The clonotype originates from a woman aged 18-30 years in good health and CMV-seropositive. The CDR3 nucleotides are TGTGCCAGCAGCTTATATCTGGTCACAAGCGCAACTAATGAAAAACTGTTTTTT. This sequence encodes CASSLYLVTSATNEKLFF.